Following are 27 T cell receptor beta chains from one sample sequenced in a study of blood T cells in healthy people across ages. A J-beta primer mix and a sample-barcoded 5' primer were used in a second PCR of roughly 7 to 12 cycles. A single record per CDR3 protein comes from TCRdb applying MiXCR to the 5' RACE reads. Among about 1 million distinct CDR3 sequences listed, 35% to 50% were seen once. Specimen: blood. These receptors all come from an older woman in good health.

The genes are TRBV7-9 and TRBJ1-2, with D unresolved. V lost 6 bases and J lost 0, with 17 bases in between. The CDR3 consists of 16 residues. CDR1 and CDR2 from the germline V gene are SEHNR and FQNEAQ (reference sequence). In DNA, the CDR3 is TGTGCCAGCAGAAGTACGTTAGGAGGGTCTAACTATGGCTACACCTTC. Translated, it gives CASRSTLGGSNYGYTF.

The chain combines TRBV7-6 with TRBJ2-1; D not resolved. The V end lost 1 base, the J end lost 6 bases, and 10 bases lay between the germline ends. Per the germline V gene, CDR1 is SGHVS and CDR2 is FNYEAQ. The CDR3 loop spans 14 amino acids. DNA for the CDR3: TGTGCCAGCAGCTTAGGGGCAGTACGCAATGAGCAGTTCTTC. Its translation is CASSLGAVRNEQFF.

The rearrangement uses TRBV24-1 and TRBJ2-1; 14 nucleotides agree with TRBD2. The assigned J gene may be wrong: the sequence end matches TRBJ2-7 better. The CDR3 covers 18 residues. Germline V gene data show CDR1 as KGHDR and CDR2 as SFDVKD. CDR3 residues: CATSDPGTSGSSYNEQYF. DNA of the CDR3: TGTGCCACCAGTGACCCCGGGACTAGCGGGAGCTCCTACAATGAGCAGTACTTC.

This chain links TRBV20-1 with TRBJ1-1; TRBD1 matches 9 bases. Germline V lookup: CDR1 DFQATT, CDR2 SNEGSKA (reference sequence). Unmatched junction bases numbered 3, after V lost 8 bases and J lost 2 bases. The CDR3 length is 12 residues. The CDR3 sequence: CSWDRDNTEAFF. CDR3 nucleotide sequence: TGCAGTTGGGACAGGGACAACACTGAAGCTTTCTTT.

In regard to this clonotype: This may be a read error, as it is one base from a much larger clone. V is TRBV27 and J is TRBJ2-2; D unclear. The CDR3 loop spans 13 amino acids. Germline CDR1 reads MNHEY; CDR2 reads SMNVEV (reference sequence). The CDR3 DNA reads as TGTGCCCGCAGTTCGGTGCGTGCCGGGGAGCTGTTTTTT. Translating gives CARSSVRAGELFF.

The CDR3 region is CASSQVGDPARGYTF. CDR3 nucleotide sequence: TGTGCCAGCAGCCAAGTCGGAGACCCCGCCAGGGGCTACACCTTC. The chain is built from TRBV3-1 and TRBJ1-2; D unclear. V dropped 1 base and J dropped 8 bases, with 17 bases sitting between them. The germline V gene encodes CDR1 LGHDT and CDR2 YNNKEL (reference sequence). The CDR3 is 15 residues long.

DNA of the CDR3: TGCGCCAGCAGCGGTGGGCACCGGGGGGCCTACAATGAGCAGTACTTC. This encodes CASSGGHRGAYNEQYF. The rearrangement joins TRBV5-1 to TRBJ2-1; tentative D call: TRBD2 (7 bases). The assigned J gene may be wrong: the sequence end matches TRBJ2-7 better. CDR1 SGHRS and CDR2 YFSETQ come from the germline V gene. The CDR3 consists of 16 residues.

The gene calls are TRBV29-1 and TRBJ2-5; D remains unclear. Trimming took off 7 bases at V and 1 base at J, with 13 bases between the two ends. CDR1 and CDR2 (germline): SQVTM, ANQGSEA. There are 13 residues in the CDR3. The CDR3 region is CSGFDVGQETQYF. DNA of the CDR3: TGCAGCGGGTTTGACGTGGGCCAAGAGACCCAGTACTTC.

The V gene is TRBV9, the J gene TRBJ2-1; D remains ambiguous. CDR1 is SGDLS and CDR2 is YYNGEE in the germline V gene. The CDR3 is 12 residues long. Deletions cut 0 bases from V and 10 bases from J, with 8 bases between. The DNA for the CDR3 is TGTGCCAGCAGCGTAGGGATAGACGAGCAGTTCTTC. It encodes CASSVGIDEQFF.

The gene calls are TRBV14 and TRBJ1-2, with D perhaps matching TRBD1 (5 bases). The CDR3 length is 14 residues. V was clipped by 4 bases and J by 4 bases, with 13 bases between them. The germline CDR1 and CDR2 sequences are SGHDN and FVKESK. The CDR3 coding sequence is TGTGCCAGCAGCCTCGCGGGGCCCCGCTATGGCTACACCTTC. Protein: CASSLAGPRYGYTF.

This clonotype has just one count. A much larger clone sits a single nucleotide away, making a read error possible. CDR3 DNA: TGTGCCATCAGTGAGGGCGGGCTCTCCTACAATGAGCAGTACTTC. It encodes CAISEGGLSYNEQYF. The chain is built from TRBV10-3 and TRBJ2-1, with D possibly matching TRBD2 (5 bases). Gene TRBJ2-7 matches the end of the DNA better, so the J call may be wrong. The CDR3 sequence is 15 residues long. The germline CDR1 and CDR2 sequences are ENHRY and SYGVKD.

This clonotype was counted between two and nine times. The chain combines TRBV24-1 with TRBJ1-1; 10 bases align to TRBD1. Germline lookup yields CDR1 KGHDR and CDR2 SFDVKD. This CDR3 has 19 amino acids. Unmatched junction bases numbered 18, after V lost 8 bases and J lost 1 base. For the CDR3, the DNA is TGTGCCACCACCCCTCCGGGGACAGGGGACCCCCTGGGGAACACTGAAGCTTTCTTT. This encodes CATTPPGTGDPLGNTEAFF.

The V call is TRBV20-1, the J call TRBJ2-7; 8 bases fit TRBD2. The V gene end was trimmed by 1 base and the J gene end by 2 bases; junction bases not matched to a gene: 4. The germline gives CDR1 DFQATT, CDR2 SNEGSKA (reference sequence). CDR3 length: 14 amino acids. The CDR3 coding sequence is TGCAGTGCTAGAGTCGTAGCGGGAACCTACGAGCAGTACTTC. Protein: CSARVVAGTYEQYF.

This clonotype was seen only a few times. The chain has TRBV27 and TRBJ1-1, with D uncertain. V was pared by 5 bases and J by 6 bases, with 13 bases between. This CDR3 spans 13 amino acids. In germline, CDR1 is MNHEY, CDR2 SMNVEV (reference sequence). CDR3: CASSVRDIAEAFF. Here the CDR3 DNA reads TGTGCCAGCAGTGTCCGGGATATCGCTGAAGCTTTCTTT.

This clonotype showed up just a few times. The chain combines TRBV6-1 with TRBJ2-7; D call uncertain. CDR3 length: 13 amino acids. In germline, CDR1 is MNHNS, CDR2 SASEGT. Trimming shortened V by 7 bases and J by 0 bases, and 10 bases separated the two germline ends. The CDR3 spells CASTNWASYEQYF. CDR3 nucleotide sequence: TGTGCCAGCACCAATTGGGCCTCCTACGAGCAGTACTTC.

The sample holds a few counts of this clonotype. This chain uses TRBV20-1 with TRBJ2-7; 14 bases agree with TRBD2. The CDR3 has 15 residues. V shed 5 bases and J 4 bases; nucleotides not matched to a gene: 7. Per the germline V gene, CDR1 is DFQATT and CDR2 is SNEGSKA (reference sequence). The CDR3 DNA is TGCAGTGCTCCTGGACTAGCGGGAGGACTTTACGAGCAGTACTTC. Translated, it gives CSAPGLAGGLYEQYF.

CDR3 nucleotide sequence: TGTGCCAGCAGCCAAGTCCCTAGCGGGAGTCCCACAGATACGCAGTATTTT. Translated, it gives CASSQVPSGSPTDTQYF. The J gene is TRBJ2-3, the V gene TRBV3-1, with 10 bases that match TRBD2. Germline CDR1 is LGHDT and CDR2 is YNNKEL (reference sequence). The CDR3 totals 17 residues. The V gene end was trimmed by 1 base and the J gene end by 2 bases; junction bases not matched to a gene: 6.

The table lists this clonotype with many counts. The genes are TRBV14 and TRBJ2-3, with 8 bases lining up with TRBD2. V shed 0 bases, J shed 3 bases, and the junction held 11 bases outside the gene matches. The CDR3 contains 18 residues. Germline V lookup: CDR1 SGHDN, CDR2 FVKESK. In nucleotides, the CDR3 is TGTGCCAGCAGCCAAGATAGGAGCGGGAGAAGGTTAACAGATACGCAGTATTTT. Its translation: CASSQDRSGRRLTDTQYF.

This clonotype turned up a few times. The chain joins TRBV27 to TRBJ2-7; 7 bases align to TRBD1. CDR3 length: 14 amino acids. Per the germline V gene, CDR1 is MNHEY and CDR2 is SMNVEV (reference sequence). The junction had 6 bases not matched to a gene; V was cut back by 5 bases and J by 2 bases. CDR3 in amino acids: CASSVGTETYEQYF. DNA of the CDR3: TGTGCCAGCAGTGTCGGGACAGAAACCTACGAGCAGTACTTC.

The genes are TRBV28 and TRBJ1-4; D is unclear. The CDR3 loop spans 16 amino acids. Germline V gene data show CDR1 as MDHEN and CDR2 as SYDVKM. V lost 4 bases and J 5 bases, leaving 17 bases between the germline ends. In DNA form, the CDR3 reads TGTGCCAGCAGTTGGCCCCCGGGCAGCAGAAATGAAAAACTGTTTTTT. Protein product: CASSWPPGSRNEKLFF.

The rearrangement uses TRBV7-2 and TRBJ1-4; TRBD1 matches 10 bases. The junction had 0 bases not matched to a gene; V was cut back by 1 base and J by 13 bases. The CDR3 is 12 residues long. CDR1 and CDR2 (germline): SGHTA, FQGNSA. CDR3: CASSLGTGGLFF. As DNA, the CDR3 is TGTGCCAGCAGCTTAGGGACAGGGGGACTGTTTTTT.

V gene TRBV25-1 combines with J gene TRBJ2-5, with D possibly matching TRBD2 (7 bases). This CDR3 comprises 15 residues. CDR1 is MGHDK, CDR2 SYGVNS, per germline. Trimming left V 2 bases short and J 4 bases short, with 14 bases between. For the CDR3, the DNA is TGTGCCAGCAGTGAAGGGAGGGGGGCGGGAGAGACCCAGTACTTC. Amino acid sequence: CASSEGRGAGETQYF.

The chain couples TRBV5-4 to TRBJ2-3; 11 positions agree with TRBD2. CDR1 and CDR2 (germline): SGHNT, YYREEE (reference sequence). Trimming took 1 base from V and 4 from J; bases not matched to a gene: 2. The CDR3 has 15 residues. CDR3 residues: CASSLSLAGADTQYF. The CDR3 bases are TGTGCCAGCAGCTTGTCACTAGCGGGAGCAGATACGCAGTATTTT.

The chain employs TRBV3-1 and TRBJ2-5; 8 nucleotides match TRBD2. The junction had 6 bases not matched to a gene; V was cut back by 1 base and J by 2 bases. The CDR3 is made up of 16 amino acids. Germline V lookup: CDR1 LGHDT, CDR2 YNNKEL (reference sequence). CDR3 nucleotide sequence: TGTGCCAGCAGCCAAGTTCGGGCTAGCGGGCAAGAGACCCAGTACTTC. Its translation is CASSQVRASGQETQYF.

The rearrangement joins TRBV3-1 to TRBJ2-3; a possible D gene is TRBD1 (5 bases). The CDR3 length is 19 residues. Germline V gives CDR1 LGHDT, CDR2 YNNKEL (reference sequence). V was trimmed by 0 bases and J by 8 bases, leaving 27 bases between them. The CDR3 bases are TGTGCCAGCAGCCAAGATCCGGTGCAGGGCTCATGGGGATATGTTACGCAGTATTTT. Protein sequence: CASSQDPVQGSWGYVTQYF.

The rearrangement joins TRBV29-1 to TRBJ2-1; D may be TRBD2 (6 bases). V was cut by 7 bases and J by 9 bases, with 10 bases left in between. Germline V gene lookup returns CDR1 SQVTM and CDR2 ANQGSEA. This CDR3 comprises 10 residues. CDR3 loop: CSGGDFEQFF. As DNA, the CDR3 is TGCAGCGGTGGGGACTTTGAGCAGTTCTTC.

The rearrangement links TRBV6-5 to TRBJ1-2, with 7 bases identical to TRBD1. Looked up from germline, CDR1 is MNHEY and CDR2 is SVGAGI. The trim removed 0 bases at V and 0 bases at J, leaving 1 base unmatched. The CDR3 sequence is 15 residues long. CDR3 protein: CASSYSGTANYGYTF. DNA of the CDR3: TGTGCCAGCAGTTACTCTGGGACAGCTAACTATGGCTACACCTTC.